One sample yielded the 30 T cell receptor beta chains listed below, sequenced in a study of blood T cell repertoires in COVID-19. Assay used: immunoSEQ multiplex PCR; TCRdb lists only in-frame clones, some missing. In the table there are about 430,000 clones, approximately 91% of which are singletons. What was sequenced was PBMCs or T cells enriched from blood (not recorded which). The source of these receptors is a woman aged 18-29 years who had been exposed to COVID-19.

J is TRBJ2-1 and V is TRBV5-1; 9 bases align to TRBD1. V lost 0 bases and J lost 4; bases outside the gene matches: 5. Looked up from germline, CDR1 is SGHRS and CDR2 is YFSETQ. The CDR3 loop spans 16 amino acids. CDR3 loop: CASSLGDRALYNEQFF. The CDR3, as DNA: TGCGCCAGCAGCTTGGGGGACAGGGCACTTTACAATGAGCAGTTCTTC.

In regard to this clone: Other DNA sequences in the sample encode the same CDR3. V is TRBV5-1 and J is TRBJ2-7, with TRBD2 as a possible D gene (6 bases). Germline CDR1 is SGHRS and CDR2 is YFSETQ. The CDR3 totals 14 residues. The ends were cut back, 2 bases at V and 4 bases at J, with 13 bases in the middle. CDR3 bases: TGCGCCAGCAGCTTAGGGACGGGGAGGTACGAGCAGTACTTC. Its protein is CASSLGTGRYEQYF.

This clone was seen many times. The V and J genes are TRBV6-5 and TRBJ1-3; D is uncertain. Germline lookup yields CDR1 MNHEY and CDR2 SVGAGI. V gave up 3 bases and J gave up 0 bases, with 12 bases separating them. The length of the CDR3 is 16 residues. CDR3 residues: CASSYSREFSGNTIYF. CDR3 coding DNA: TGTGCCAGCAGTTATTCCCGAGAATTCTCTGGAAACACCATATATTTT.

The chain carries TRBV5-5 and TRBJ2-2, with D unclear. CDR1 is SGHKS and CDR2 is YYEKEE in the germline V gene (reference sequence). Trimming took off 3 bases at V and 0 bases at J, with 12 bases between the two ends. This CDR3 contains 16 residues. The CDR3 protein is CASSWPAAANTGELFF. The CDR3 nucleotides read TGTGCCAGCAGCTGGCCTGCGGCTGCGAACACCGGGGAGCTGTTTTTT.

V usage is TRBV12-3 or TRBV12-4 and J usage is TRBJ2-5; TRBD2 matches at 7 bases. The V segment lost 6 bases and the J segment 8 bases; nucleotides outside the gene matches: 9. The CDR3 contains 13 residues. The CDR3 nucleotides are TGTGCCAGCAGCCGGGACCTAGCGGACACCCAGTACTTC. It encodes CASSRDLADTQYF.

The chain uses TRBV19 and TRBJ1-1; 9 nucleotides line up with TRBD1. Trimming took 3 bases from V and 3 from J; bases not matched to a gene: 5. CDR1 and CDR2 (germline): LNHDA, SQIVND (reference sequence). The CDR3 runs 15 residues. The CDR3 sequence is CASSMLRDRDTEAFF. The DNA for the CDR3 is TGTGCCAGTAGTATGCTCCGGGACAGGGACACTGAAGCTTTCTTT.

This sequence joins TRBV9 and TRBJ2-3, with 7 bases aligning to TRBD2. Losses at the gene ends were 6 bases for V and 3 bases for J; bases not matched to a gene: 13. The CDR3 is 16 residues long. Germline values: CDR1 SGDLS, CDR2 YYNGEE. CDR3 region: CASNPGLSGGTDTQYF. CDR3 bases: TGTGCCAGCAACCCGGGACTAAGTGGTGGGACAGATACGCAGTATTTT.

This rearrangement joins TRBV3-1 (or the pseudogene TRBV3-2) to TRBJ1-1; D remains unclear. This CDR3 has 16 amino acids. Germline V CDR1 and CDR2: LGHDT, YNNKEL (reference sequence). Trimming pared 0 bases from V and 2 bases from J, leaving 13 bases between. The CDR3 sequence is CASSQERSLSNTEAFF. CDR3 DNA sequence: TGTGCCAGCAGCCAAGAAAGGAGCCTTTCCAACACTGAAGCTTTCTTT.

This chain uses TRBV5-1 with TRBJ2-1; 11 nucleotides match TRBD1. The germline CDR1 and CDR2 sequences are SGHRS and YFSETQ. This CDR3 spans 15 amino acids. V gave up 4 bases and J gave up 7 bases; unmatched junction bases: 7. The CDR3 spells CASSVGQGAFNEQFF. The CDR3 DNA reads TGCGCCAGCAGCGTTGGACAGGGGGCTTTTAATGAGCAGTTCTTC.

The J gene is TRBJ1-4, the V gene TRBV2, with 10 positions matching TRBD1. This CDR3 has 15 amino acids. V shed 0 bases, J shed 10 bases, and the junction held 5 bases outside the gene matches. The germline V gene has CDR1 SNHLY and CDR2 FYNNEI. In nucleotides, the CDR3 is TGTGCCAGCAGTGAAGCTAGCGACAGGGGGCGAAAACTGTTTTTT. Residues: CASSEASDRGRKLFF.

V gene TRBV28 combines with J gene TRBJ2-3, with D possibly TRBD2 on 5 matching bases. Trimming took off 3 bases at V and 6 bases at J, with 13 bases between the two ends. From germline, CDR1 is MDHEN and CDR2 SYDVKM. The CDR3 has 14 residues. The CDR3 bases are TGTGCCAGCAGTTTCTCCGGGGTTGGGGATACGCAGTATTTT. The encoded protein is CASSFSGVGDTQYF.

Notes on this clone: This specimen includes other DNA sequences encoding the same CDR3. The chain links TRBV18 to TRBJ2-7, with D possibly being TRBD2 (6 bases). Between the trimmed V and J ends, which lost 6 bases and 2 bases, there was a span of 14 bases. The CDR3 loop spans 14 amino acids. Germline CDR1 and CDR2: KGHSH and LQKENI. CDR3 DNA: TGTGCCAGCTCGTCCGGAGGGGTGCCCTACGAGCAGTACTTC. It translates to CASSSGGVPYEQYF.

The V call is TRBV28, the J call TRBJ2-3, with 10 bases matching TRBD2. The CDR3 loop spans 16 amino acids. The germline V gene has CDR1 MDHEN and CDR2 SYDVKM. V lost 5 bases, J lost 5 bases, and 10 bases stayed unmatched. Here the CDR3 DNA reads TGTGCCAGCAGTGCCGCACTAGCGGGAAGGGAAGATACGCAGTATTTT. Amino acid sequence: CASSAALAGREDTQYF.

The chain uses TRBV5-6 and TRBJ2-7; TRBD1 aligns across 11 bases. Trimming at V came to 3 bases and at J to 2 bases, leaving 4 bases not matched to a gene. The CDR3 is 15 amino acids. Germline values: CDR1 SGHDT, CDR2 YYEEEE. The CDR3 nucleotides read TGTGCCAGCAGCTACGGGACAGGGGGGGCCTACGAGCAGTACTTC. This translates into CASSYGTGGAYEQYF. Filled out from reference TRBV5-6 and TRBJ2-7, the complete variable domain reads DAGVTQSPTHLIKTRGQQVTLRCSPKSGHDTVSWYQQALGQGPQFIFQYYEEEERQRGNFPDRFSGHQFPNYSSELNVNALLLGDSALYLCASSYGTGGAYEQYFGPGTRLTVT.

This rearrangement joins TRBV2 to TRBJ2-6, with D possibly TRBD1 on 5 matching bases. Trimming removed 8 bases from V and 0 bases from J, with 14 bases in between. The CDR3 runs 16 residues. Germline values: CDR1 SNHLY, CDR2 FYNNEI. CDR3 amino acids: CASLDKNFSGANVLTF. CDR3 coding DNA: TGTGCCAGCCTGGACAAAAACTTCTCTGGGGCCAACGTCCTGACTTTC.

The V gene is TRBV4-1, the J gene TRBJ2-7; 10 bases map to TRBD1. V lost 1 base and J lost 3; bases outside the gene matches: 3. Germline V gene sequence: CDR1 MGHRA, CDR2 YSYEKL. The CDR3 sequence is 15 residues long. The CDR3 DNA is TGCGCCAGCAGCCAAGGACAGGGGGCCATCTACGAGCAGTACTTC. Translating gives CASSQGQGAIYEQYF.

The chain recombines TRBV7-2 with TRBJ1-1; D is ambiguous. Germline V gives CDR1 SGHTA, CDR2 FQGNSA. Trimming cost V 4 bases and J 11 bases, with 17 bases left between them. The CDR3 has 13 residues. Here the CDR3 reads CASSSGRRVRAFF. The DNA of the CDR3 is TGTGCCAGCAGCTCCGGGAGACGAGTCAGGGCTTTCTTT.

This chain connects TRBV28 to TRBJ2-7; TRBD2 aligns across 11 bases. Unmatched junction bases numbered 3, after V lost 5 bases and J lost 6 bases. Germline V gives CDR1 MDHEN, CDR2 SYDVKM. The CDR3 runs 13 residues. The CDR3 reads CASSIAGGVEQYF. CDR3 DNA sequence: TGTGCCAGCAGTATAGCGGGAGGGGTCGAGCAGTACTTC.

This clone came up a few times. The chain joins TRBV19 to TRBJ2-2, with a possible D match to TRBD2 (7 bases). Per germline, CDR1 LNHDA and CDR2 SQIVND (reference sequence). V shed 5 bases and J shed 0 bases, with 16 bases lying between them. There are 17 residues in the CDR3. The chain's CDR3 is CASSLSGGGSNTGELFF. CDR3 in DNA: TGTGCCAGTAGTCTGTCTGGCGGGGGCTCGAACACCGGGGAGCTGTTTTTT.

This chain connects TRBV4-3 to TRBJ2-4, with 8 bases aligning to TRBD2. The length of the CDR3 is 20 residues. Losses at the gene ends were 0 bases for V and 0 bases for J; bases not matched to a gene: 13. Germline loops: CDR1 LGHNA, CDR2 YSLEER. CDR3 DNA sequence: TGCGCCAGCAGCCAAGAATTAGTGCTAGCGGGTGATTTAGCCAAAAACATTCAGTACTTC. Its protein product is CASSQELVLAGDLAKNIQYF.

This chain links TRBV11-3 with TRBJ2-7; 9 bases match TRBD1. CDR1 is SGHNT, CDR2 YENEEA, per germline. Germline trimming cut 1 base from V and 5 bases from J; bases unmatched to any gene: 6. This CDR3 has 15 residues. The CDR3 sequence: CASSLGPGTGNEQYF. Here the CDR3 DNA reads TGTGCCAGCAGCTTAGGACCCGGGACAGGGAACGAGCAGTACTTC.

The V call is TRBV19, the J call TRBJ2-1, with D maybe TRBD2 (5 bases). The V gene's germline CDR1 is LNHDA and CDR2 SQIVND (reference sequence). V shed 6 bases and J shed 0 bases, with 12 bases lying between them. This CDR3 has 15 residues. The CDR3 reads CASRVDRGSYNEQFF. DNA of the CDR3: TGTGCCAGTAGGGTGGATCGGGGCTCCTACAATGAGCAGTTCTTC. Combining the CDR3 with reference TRBV19 and TRBJ2-1 gives the whole variable domain DGGITQSPKYLFRKEGQNVTLSCEQNLNHDAMYWYRQDPGQGLRLIYYSQIVNDFQKGDIAEGYSVSREKKESFPLTVTSAQKNPTAFYLCASRVDRGSYNEQFFGPGTRLTVL.

The chain links TRBV28 to TRBJ2-3; the D gene is possibly TRBD2 (5 bases). CDR3 length equals 15 residues. The V gene's germline CDR1 is MDHEN and CDR2 SYDVKM. V lost 5 bases and J 5 bases, leaving 17 bases between the germline ends. This CDR3 is CASSMPSRAKDTQYF. The CDR3 nucleotides are TGTGCCAGCAGTATGCCATCGAGGGCCAAAGATACGCAGTATTTT.

The chain links TRBV27 to TRBJ1-1; TRBD1 agrees at 9 bases. From germline, CDR1 is MNHEY and CDR2 SMNVEV (reference sequence). This CDR3 is 11 amino acids long. The V segment lost 9 bases and the J segment 8 bases; nucleotides outside the gene matches: 4. CDR3 in DNA: TGTGCCAGATCGACAGGGGGGGAAGCTTTCTTT. This codes for CARSTGGEAFF.

Comments on this clone: Other DNA sequences within the sample encode an identical CDR3. The chain is built from TRBV28 and TRBJ2-7, with 7 nucleotides matching TRBD1. The germline V gene has CDR1 MDHEN and CDR2 SYDVKM. Losses at the gene ends were 3 bases for V and 4 bases for J; bases not matched to a gene: 6. The CDR3 is 14 residues long. This CDR3 reads CASSLRGPPYEQYF. The CDR3 nucleotides are TGTGCCAGCAGTTTGAGGGGGCCACCTTACGAGCAGTACTTC.

The rearrangement links TRBV10-2 to TRBJ1-1; D may be TRBD1 (6 bases). The V end was cut by 7 bases, the J end by 1 base, with 13 bases between. Germline lookup yields CDR1 WSHSY and CDR2 SAAADI. CDR3 size: 14 residues. CDR3 sequence reads: CASKVGAENTEAFF. The CDR3 DNA sequence: TGCGCCAGCAAGGTGGGGGCCGAGAACACTGAAGCTTTCTTT.

The rearrangement links TRBV28 to TRBJ2-7; the match to TRBD1 covers 7 bases. V shed 7 bases, J shed 3 bases, and the junction held 6 bases outside the gene matches. Germline V gene data show CDR1 as MDHEN and CDR2 as SYDVKM. The length of the CDR3 is 13 residues. CDR3 region: CASTRDSYYEQYF. The CDR3 DNA reads TGTGCCAGCACCCGGGACAGTTACTACGAGCAGTACTTC.

This chain connects TRBV11-2 to TRBJ2-2, with 11 bases matching TRBD2. The J segment lost 0 bases and the V segment lost 5 bases, leaving 11 bases of the junction unmatched. Germline assignment: CDR1 SGHAT and CDR2 FQNNGV. CDR3 length: 19 amino acids. The CDR3 coding sequence is TGTGCCAGCAGCCCGACGGCACTAGCGGGAGCCGCGAACACCGGGGAGCTGTTTTTT. Amino acids: CASSPTALAGAANTGELFF.

V is TRBV4-3 and J is TRBJ1-5; 7 nucleotides line up with TRBD1. The CDR3 totals 14 residues. Germline V gene lookup returns CDR1 LGHNA and CDR2 YSLEER. Trimming took 1 base from V and 7 from J; bases not matched to a gene: 4. The CDR3 sequence: CASSQGQGGQPQHF. The CDR3 DNA is TGCGCCAGCAGCCAAGGACAGGGAGGCCAGCCCCAGCATTTT.

The chain is built from TRBV5-6 and TRBJ2-7; 9 bases are a match to TRBD2. The CDR3 loop spans 17 amino acids. Germline CDR1 is SGHDT and CDR2 is YYEEEE. Trimming took 4 bases from V and 1 from J; bases not matched to a gene: 12. The CDR3 here is CASSDLEVAGGSYEQYF. The DNA of the CDR3 is TGTGCCAGCAGCGACCTTGAGGTTGCGGGGGGGTCCTACGAGCAGTACTTC.